Below, 30 T cell receptor beta chains from the same sample are listed, as sequenced in a study of blood T cell repertoires in COVID-19. The repertoire was sequenced with immunoSEQ multiplex PCR; TCRdb's copy has only in-frame clones and lacks some. Of about 82,000 clones listed, roughly 70% were seen once; the top ten hold roughly 2.6%. Sequenced sample: peripheral blood. The receptors stem from a human donor with acute or convalescent COVID-19. The donor label of this sample is uncertain.

The sample holds a few counts of this clone. The chain couples TRBV27 to TRBJ1-5; perhaps TRBD1 as D (5 bases). Trimming shortened V by 3 bases and J by 4 bases, and 16 bases separated the two germline ends. The CDR3 runs 16 residues. From germline, CDR1 is MNHEY and CDR2 SMNVEV (reference sequence). The CDR3 DNA sequence: TGTGCCAGCAGTTTTATCAGGGCCGGTAATAATCAGCCCCAGCATTTT. This translates into CASSFIRAGNNQPQHF.

The J gene is TRBJ2-1, the V gene TRBV19; TRBD2 is a possible D gene (5 bases). Germline V gives CDR1 LNHDA, CDR2 SQIVND (reference sequence). Trimming pared 3 bases from V and 10 bases from J, leaving 16 bases between. This CDR3 contains 14 residues. CDR3 sequence (DNA): TGTGCCAGTAGTATTATCGTCGGGGAAAGCGAGCAGTTCTTC. It translates to CASSIIVGESEQFF.

This clone was seen a handful of times. V gene TRBV3-1 (or the pseudogene TRBV3-2) combines with J gene TRBJ2-2, with D possibly TRBD1 on 6 matching bases. Deletions cut 6 bases from V and 4 bases from J, with 15 bases between. CDR1 is LGHDT and CDR2 is YNNKEL in the germline V gene (reference sequence). CDR3 size: 15 residues. CDR3 sequence reads: CASRTDRLTTGELFF. The CDR3 DNA reads TGTGCCAGCAGGACCGACAGGCTAACCACCGGGGAGCTGTTTTTT.

V usage is TRBV27 and J usage is TRBJ2-5, with 7 bases fitting TRBD1. Germline loops: CDR1 MNHEY, CDR2 SMNVEV (reference sequence). V dropped 8 bases and J dropped 1; count of bases not matched to a gene: 4. The CDR3 is 13 amino acids. CDR3 DNA: TGTGCCAGCGGACGGGACAGCCAAGAGACCCAGTACTTC. Amino acids: CASGRDSQETQYF.

The J gene is TRBJ2-7, the V gene TRBV7-9; D is uncertain. The CDR3 has 13 residues. The germline V gene has CDR1 SEHNR and CDR2 FQNEAQ (reference sequence). The V and J ends lost 5 bases and 3 bases respectively, with 11 bases between them. CDR3 sequence (DNA): TGTGCCAGCAGCCTAGGGCAGTTCTACGAGCAGTACGTC. This sequence encodes CASSLGQFYEQYV.

The chain carries TRBV2 and TRBJ2-1, with 7 bases fitting TRBD1. Germline-derived CDR1 and CDR2 are SNHLY and FYNNEI. Trimming at V came to 6 bases and at J to 6 bases, leaving 11 bases not matched to a gene. The CDR3 runs 15 residues. DNA for the CDR3: TGTGCCAGCAGCGGACAGGTCTCCTCGGGCAATGAGCAGTTCTTC. Residues: CASSGQVSSGNEQFF.

The rearrangement links TRBV19 to TRBJ2-5, with TRBD1 matching over 11 bases. CDR1 and CDR2 from the germline V gene are LNHDA and SQIVND (reference sequence). This CDR3 comprises 15 residues. The V gene end was trimmed by 5 bases and the J gene end by 5 bases; junction bases not matched to a gene: 7. Here the CDR3 reads CASSSGQGAGETQYF. The DNA for the CDR3 is TGTGCCAGTAGTTCAGGACAGGGGGCAGGGGAGACCCAGTACTTC.

This chain uses TRBV7-3 with TRBJ2-2, with 7 bases that match TRBD2. CDR3 length equals 18 residues. The V gene's germline CDR1 is SGHTA and CDR2 FQGTGA. J gave up 0 bases and V 5 bases, and 12 bases lay outside the gene matches. Written as DNA, the CDR3 is TGTGCCAGCAGCCCCCGCCGAGTTGCGGGAGCGAACACCGGGGAGCTGTTTTTT. It translates to CASSPRRVAGANTGELFF.

In its sample, this clone was seen once. This chain joins TRBV3-1 (or the pseudogene TRBV3-2) and TRBJ1-3, with D possibly being TRBD1 (6 bases). CDR3 length: 15 amino acids. Looked up from germline, CDR1 is LGHDT and CDR2 is YNNKEL (reference sequence). V lost 6 bases and J lost 0, with 12 bases in between. The CDR3 here is CASSPGHRSGNTIYF. Here the CDR3 DNA reads TGTGCCAGCAGTCCGGGACACCGCTCTGGAAACACCATATATTTT.

This clone appeared a few times. This rearrangement joins TRBV10-3 to TRBJ2-2, with D uncertain. Trimming stripped 10 bases from V and 2 bases from J, with 8 bases between. The CDR3 is 12 amino acids. Germline loops: CDR1 ENHRY, CDR2 SYGVKD. The CDR3 spells CATGPNTGELFF. The CDR3 region has the DNA TGTGCCACCGGTCCAAACACCGGGGAGCTGTTTTTT.

This chain connects TRBV5-8 to TRBJ1-2; no clear D gene. V lost 3 bases and J 0 bases, leaving 6 bases between the germline ends. The CDR3 has 13 residues. Per the germline V gene, CDR1 is SGHTS and CDR2 is YDEGEE. The CDR3 region is CASSSEANYGYTF. The CDR3 nucleotides are TGTGCCAGCAGCTCAGAAGCTAACTATGGCTACACCTTC.

This clone was seen at least ten times. V and J are TRBV27 and TRBJ1-5; a possible D gene is TRBD1 (5 bases). Germline loops: CDR1 MNHEY, CDR2 SMNVEV (reference sequence). Trimming removed 2 bases at V and 4 bases at J, with 21 bases between. The CDR3 is made up of 18 amino acids. Here the CDR3 DNA reads TGTGCCAGCAGTTTACGGGCGAGTTCCGACAGACCAAATCAGCCCCAGCATTTT. Residues: CASSLRASSDRPNQPQHF.

This CDR3 reads CASSSQPGQGFRTGELFF. The CDR3 nucleotides read TGTGCCAGCAGTTCACAACCGGGACAGGGGTTCCGAACCGGGGAGCTGTTTTTT. The chain links TRBV28 to TRBJ2-2; 10 nucleotides match TRBD1. The germline CDR1 and CDR2 sequences are MDHEN and SYDVKM. The trim removed 4 bases at V and 5 bases at J, leaving 13 bases unmatched. This CDR3 contains 18 residues.

The gene calls are TRBV19 and TRBJ2-5; 14 bases fit TRBD2. CDR3 length equals 18 residues. Losses at the gene ends were 5 bases for V and 7 bases for J; bases not matched to a gene: 15. CDR1 and CDR2 (germline): LNHDA, SQIVND (reference sequence). The DNA for the CDR3 is TGTGCCAGTAGTCCAGGGGGAACGGGACTAGCGGGAGCCGGGACCCAGTACTTC. Translating gives CASSPGGTGLAGAGTQYF.

The CDR3 here is CASSRYTSGSYNEQFF. As DNA, the CDR3 is TGTGCCAGCTCACGGTATACTAGCGGGAGTTATAATGAGCAGTTCTTC. The chain combines TRBV18 with TRBJ2-1, with 11 bases matching TRBD2. CDR3 length: 16 residues. Germline assignment: CDR1 KGHSH and CDR2 LQKENI. V was clipped by 4 bases and J by 7 bases; unmatched bases: 9. Supplemented by reference TRBV18 and TRBJ2-1, the full variable domain reads NAGVMQNPRHLVRRRGQEARLRCSPMKGHSHVYWYRQLPEEGLKFMVYLQKENIIDESGMPKERFSAEFPKEGPSILRIQQVVRGDSAAYFCASSRYTSGSYNEQFFGPGTRLTVL.

This clone has a single count. The V gene is TRBV3-1 (or the pseudogene TRBV3-2), the J gene TRBJ1-2, with TRBD1 identical over 7 bases. J was trimmed by 6 bases and V by 4 bases; bases with no gene match: 8. Germline CDR1 reads LGHDT; CDR2 reads YNNKEL (reference sequence). The CDR3 consists of 14 residues. CDR3 nucleotides: TGTGCCAGCAGCCGCTACGGACAGGTGGATGGCTACACCTTC. This sequence encodes CASSRYGQVDGYTF.

CDR3 region: CASSRDSSYEQYF. CDR3 sequence (DNA): TGTGCCAGCAGCCGGGACTCTTCCTACGAGCAGTACTTC. The chain employs TRBV7-9 and TRBJ2-7; D perhaps matches TRBD2 (6 bases). Germline values: CDR1 SEHNR, CDR2 FQNEAQ (reference sequence). Trimming shortened V by 5 bases and J by 1 base, and 9 bases separated the two germline ends. CDR3 size: 13 residues.

This clone has a handful of counts. The V gene is TRBV5-4, the J gene TRBJ2-2; D might be TRBD1 (6 bases). V was clipped by 2 bases and J by 7 bases, with 9 bases between them. CDR1 and CDR2 (germline): SGHNT, YYREEE (reference sequence). The CDR3 is 13 residues long. The CDR3 loop is CASSLQGGGELFF. In DNA form, the CDR3 reads TGTGCCAGCAGCTTACAGGGCGGCGGGGAGCTGTTTTTT.

The rearrangement uses TRBV15 and TRBJ1-5; 11 bases are a match to TRBD1. Germline V gives CDR1 LNHNV, CDR2 YYDKDF (reference sequence). The junction had 10 bases not matched to a gene; V was cut back by 2 bases and J by 4 bases. This CDR3 is 18 amino acids long. This CDR3 is CATSRTQGQGAGNQPQHF. The CDR3 bases are TGTGCCACCAGCAGAACACAAGGACAGGGGGCAGGTAATCAGCCCCAGCATTTT.

The chain links TRBV24-1 to TRBJ2-3, with 8 bases matching TRBD2. V gave up 2 bases and J gave up 8 bases; unmatched junction bases: 5. The CDR3 runs 14 residues. CDR1 is KGHDR and CDR2 is SFDVKD in the germline V gene. The CDR3 sequence is CATSDSREVRTQYF. The DNA for the CDR3 is TGTGCCACCAGTGATTCGCGGGAGGTGCGTACGCAGTATTTT.

The chain links TRBV25-1 to TRBJ2-6; D gene ambiguous. The CDR3 has 15 residues. Per germline, CDR1 MGHDK and CDR2 SYGVNS. V shed 2 bases and J shed 4 bases, with 9 bases lying between them. CDR3 in amino acids: CASSEARSGANVLTF. In nucleotides, the CDR3 is TGTGCCAGCAGTGAAGCTAGATCCGGGGCCAACGTCCTGACTTTC.

The V call is TRBV28, the J call TRBJ1-1, with TRBD1 matching over 12 bases. The CDR3 runs to 17 residues. Germline V CDR1 and CDR2: MDHEN, SYDVKM. V lost 2 bases to trimming and J lost 3 bases; unmatched junction nucleotides: 7. The CDR3 DNA reads as TGTGCCAGCAGTTTAGGGGACAGGGGGCTTTCGGACACTGAAGCTTTCTTT. Residues: CASSLGDRGLSDTEAFF. The full variable domain, completed using reference TRBV28 and TRBJ1-1, is DVKVTQSSRYLVKRTGEKVFLECVQDMDHENMFWYRQDPGLGLRLIYFSYDVKMKEKGDIPEGYSVSREKKERFSLILESASTNQTSMYLCASSLGDRGLSDTEAFFGQGTRLTVV.

This clone has only one observation. The CDR3 DNA is TGTGCCAGCAGCCAAGCCGCGCCAGAGGTTTTCTTT. It translates to CASSQAAPEVFF. The rearrangement links TRBV3-1 (or the pseudogene TRBV3-2) to TRBJ1-1; the D is unclear. Deletions cut 1 base from V and 13 bases from J, with 13 bases between. The CDR3 has 12 residues. Per the germline V gene, CDR1 is LGHDT and CDR2 is YNNKEL (reference sequence).

This chain connects TRBV5-6 to TRBJ1-6; D is perhaps TRBD1 (6 bases). Germline assignment: CDR1 SGHDT and CDR2 YYEEEE. This CDR3 region has 15 residues. With 4 bases removed from V and 7 bases from J, the gap between germline ends came to 15 bases. CDR3: CASSRRGQGNSPLHF. The CDR3, as DNA: TGTGCCAGCAGCCGTCGTGGGCAGGGGAATTCACCCCTCCACTTT.

This clone was seen a few times. This chain connects TRBV25-1 to TRBJ2-3, with 7 bases fitting TRBD1. The germline gives CDR1 MGHDK, CDR2 SYGVNS. V trimming: 6 bases; J trimming: 5 bases; junction bases outside the gene matches: 5. The CDR3 contains 13 residues. CDR3 in amino acids: CASSDRVGDTQYF. In DNA form, the CDR3 reads TGTGCCAGCAGCGACAGGGTGGGAGATACGCAGTATTTT.

This clone was seen only a few times. The chain couples TRBV4-2 to TRBJ1-5; no clear D. CDR3 length: 13 residues. Germline assignment: CDR1 LGHNA and CDR2 YNFKEQ. The V end lost 1 base, the J end lost 5 bases, and 6 bases lay between the germline ends. CDR3: CASSQGRDQPQHF. The CDR3, as DNA: TGTGCCAGCAGCCAAGGGAGGGATCAGCCCCAGCATTTT.

The CDR3 DNA reads as TGCGCCAGCAGCTTGGTATCTGGGACAGGGAGTGGCTACACCTTC. Its translation: CASSLVSGTGSGYTF. The V gene is TRBV5-1, the J gene TRBJ1-2, with 9 nucleotides matching TRBD1. In germline, CDR1 is SGHRS, CDR2 YFSETQ. The CDR3 contains 15 residues. J was trimmed by 7 bases and V by 0 bases; bases with no gene match: 7. The full variable domain, its missing parts supplied by reference TRBV5-1 and TRBJ1-2, is KAGVTQTPRYLIKTRGQQVTLSCSPISGHRSVSWYQQTPGQGLQFLFEYFSETQRNKGNFPGRFSGRQFSNSRSEMNVSTLELGDSALYLCASSLVSGTGSGYTFGSGTRLTVV.

The chain couples TRBV25-1 to TRBJ1-2, with 7 bases fitting TRBD1. V lost 4 bases and J lost 3; bases outside the gene matches: 5. Germline V gives CDR1 MGHDK, CDR2 SYGVNS. The length of the CDR3 is 14 residues. DNA for the CDR3: TGTGCCAGCAGTGGGGGACAGAGCTACTATGGCTACACCTTC. Protein product: CASSGGQSYYGYTF.

In this sample, this clone turned up once. V is TRBV28 and J is TRBJ2-7, with 8 nucleotides matching TRBD2. Germline-derived CDR1 and CDR2 are MDHEN and SYDVKM. The CDR3 runs 16 residues. J lost 3 bases, V lost 4 bases, and 11 bases had no gene match. CDR3 in DNA: TGTGCCAGCAGTTGGGGCGGGGCGGGAGGAAGCTACGAGCAGTACTTC. It is translated as CASSWGGAGGSYEQYF.

This clone appeared a few times. The V and J genes are TRBV7-2 and TRBJ2-2, with 9 bases matching TRBD2. V shed 5 bases and J 0 bases; nucleotides not matched to a gene: 4. The V gene's germline CDR1 is SGHTA and CDR2 FQGNSA. The CDR3 is 16 residues long. The CDR3 is CASSRTSAANTGELFF. CDR3 bases: TGTGCCAGCAGCAGGACTAGCGCGGCGAACACCGGGGAGCTGTTTTTT.